Listed here are 5 T cell receptor beta chains from one sample, sequenced in a study of Graves' ophthalmopathy and Graves' hyperthyroidism listed by TCRdb under 2018. The sequencer was an Illumina HiSeq 2000. For repertoire sequencing, TCR beta CDR3 regions were amplified from RNA transcripts. A first-round RT-PCR used HTBI primers with the Qiagen OneStep RT-PCR kit, followed by a second-round multiplex PCR, size selection and purification. Clones were called with MiXCR by TCRdb after fastp trimmed the public reads at Q25, and only in-frame beta chains were retained. All rows with the same CDR3 protein become a single entry with the most common DNA and genes. This sample has approximately 540,000 distinct CDR3 sequences in its table, and about 35% of those were observed once. The top ten constitute about 4% of the sample. The sequenced sample consisted of peripheral blood or thyroid tissue (not recorded which). All receptors derive from an adult man with Graves' hyperthyroidism.

This clonotype has at least ten counts. This sequence joins TRBV12-3 or TRBV12-4 and TRBJ1-5; a possible D gene is TRBD1 (5 bases). The V end was cut by 2 bases, the J end by 6 bases, with 14 bases between. There are 15 residues in the CDR3. DNA of the CDR3: TGTGCCAGCAGTTTATGGGGGTTTGGAGGTCAGCCCCAGCATTTT. Translation gives CASSLWGFGGQPQHF.

In this sample, this clonotype turned up many times. The chain has TRBV7-9 and TRBJ1-1; TRBD1 matches 9 bases. J was trimmed by 7 bases and V by 0 bases; bases with no gene match: 6. From germline, CDR1 is SEHNR and CDR2 FQNEAQ (reference sequence). The CDR3 is made up of 15 amino acids. CDR3 DNA: TGTGCCAGCAGCTTAGCGCAGGACAGGGGTGGTGAAGCTTTCTTT. Translating gives CASSLAQDRGGEAFF.

The chain is built from TRBV7-2 and TRBJ2-2; 8 positions agree with TRBD1. Looked up from germline, CDR1 is SGHTA and CDR2 is FQGNSA. This CDR3 comprises 17 residues. The J segment lost 7 bases and the V segment lost 1 base, leaving 11 bases of the junction unmatched. CDR3 sequence: CASSLVMVGTGNGELFF. DNA of the CDR3: TGTGCCAGCAGCTTAGTGATGGTGGGGACAGGAAACGGGGAGCTGTTTTTT.

There are a few counts of this clonotype. The V and J genes are TRBV10-2 and TRBJ2-7; 10 bases match TRBD2. CDR3 length: 18 residues. Germline values: CDR1 WSHSY, CDR2 SAAADI. The V gene end was trimmed by 3 bases and the J gene end by 0 bases; junction bases not matched to a gene: 11. Here the CDR3 DNA reads TGCGCCAGCAGTGATTTGGCTAGCGGGGGCCCCAGCTCCTACGAGCAGTACTTC. This translates into CASSDLASGGPSSYEQYF.

As for this clonotype: A much larger clone lies one base from this, so it may be a read error. V gene TRBV7-9 combines with J gene TRBJ2-7; 10 nucleotides line up with TRBD2. The CDR3 is 16 residues long. Per germline, CDR1 SEHNR and CDR2 FQNEAQ (reference sequence). The CDR3 sequence is CASSQEVAGGPYKQYF. The CDR3 coding sequence is TGTGCCAGCAGCCAAGAGGTAGCGGGAGGACCCTACAAGCAGTACTTC.